A single T cell receptor beta chain is shown here with its context. No antigen is known for it. This record comes from a study of blood T cell dynamics during melanoma immunotherapy. About the research overall: First-line therapy was either pembrolizumab or nivolumab with ipilimumab for metastatic melanoma.

DNA loading was fixed at 350 ng for all bulk PBMC samples. The data were produced by immunoSEQ multiplex PCR, yet TCRdb's version contains in-frame clones alone and is incomplete. The sample shows about 13,000 clones, roughly 84% of them seen only once. The V end was cut by 4 bases, the J end by 0 bases, with 8 bases between. The CDR3 is made up of 14 amino acids. The germline V gene encodes CDR1 SGHRS and CDR2 YFSETQ. Regarding the study as a whole: PBMC repertoires of eventual disease-control patients split at W3 into clonality or diversity gains.

Time point in this sample: pre-treatment baseline. Disease control meant complete response, partial response or stable disease at 12 weeks. This clonotype originated in a human donor with melanoma. The rearrangement links TRBV5-1 to TRBJ1-3, with TRBD1 as a possible D gene (5 bases). The sample was blood, taken from a patient treated with checkpoint blockade. In nucleotides, the CDR3 is TGCGCCAGCAGCCTAGGGGACTCTGGAAACACCATATATTTT. It yields the protein CASSLGDSGNTIYF.